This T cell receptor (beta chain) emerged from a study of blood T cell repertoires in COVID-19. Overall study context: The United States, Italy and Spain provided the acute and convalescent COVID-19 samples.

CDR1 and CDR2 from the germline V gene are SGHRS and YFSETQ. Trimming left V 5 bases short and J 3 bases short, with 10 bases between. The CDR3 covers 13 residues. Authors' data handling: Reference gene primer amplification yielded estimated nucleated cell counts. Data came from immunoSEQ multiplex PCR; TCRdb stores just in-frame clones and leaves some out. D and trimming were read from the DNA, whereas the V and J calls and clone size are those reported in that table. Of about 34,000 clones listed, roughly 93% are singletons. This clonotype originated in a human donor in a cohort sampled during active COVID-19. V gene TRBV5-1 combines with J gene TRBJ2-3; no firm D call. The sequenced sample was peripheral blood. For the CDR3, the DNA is TGCGCCAGCAGGTCCGCAGGTACAGATACGCAGTATTTT. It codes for CASRSAGTDTQYF.